The rows below give T cell receptor beta chains drawn from one sample of a study of shared clonotypes between healthy human individuals. Sequencing used immunoSEQ multiplex PCR; TCRdb keeps in-frame clones, though not all of them. The sample records around 1.4 million clones, approximately 98.5% being singletons. Material for sequencing was naive CD4+ T cells sorted from blood. These TCRs come from a man aged 25-45 years in good health. CDR3s include the opening cysteine and the closing phenylalanine or tryptophan. A D gene is named only where the DNA matches it firmly. For some rows the clone size is stated as once, few or many, or as a class when expanded; others skip it.

v_gene: TRBV18
j_gene: TRBJ1-1
abundance: NA
d_gene: NA
CDR3nt: TGTGCCAGCTCGCCAAAGGCGAACACTGAAGCTTTCTTT
CDR3aa: CASSPKANTEAFF

v_gene: TRBV11-2
j_gene: TRBJ2-7
abundance: NA
d_gene: NA
CDR3nt: TGTGCCAGCAGCCTCCGGGGCTACGAGCAGTACTTC
CDR3aa: CASSLRGYEQYF

v_gene: TRBV18
j_gene: TRBJ2-5
abundance: NA
d_gene: TRBD2
CDR3nt: TGTGCCAGCTCACCACTCCCCCACCGGGCGGGGGGGAACCAAGAGACCCAGTACTTC
CDR3aa: CASSPLPHRAGGNQETQYF

v_gene: TRBV28
j_gene: TRBJ2-3
abundance: few
d_gene: NA
CDR3nt: TGTGCCAGCAGTTTAAGCACAGATACGCAGTATTTT
CDR3aa: CASSLSTDTQYF

v_gene: TRBV28
j_gene: TRBJ1-1
abundance: NA
d_gene: NA
CDR3nt: TGTGCCAGCAGAAAACCTACCGGGGCGGGGCAGGGAGCTTTCTTT
CDR3aa: CASRKPTGAGQGAFF

v_gene: TRBV27
j_gene: TRBJ2-7
abundance: NA
d_gene: TRBD1
CDR3nt: TGTGCCAGCTCGGATGACAGGGTGTACGAGCAGTACTTC
CDR3aa: CASSDDRVYEQYF

v_gene: TRBV7-2
j_gene: TRBJ2-1
abundance: NA
d_gene: TRBD2
CDR3nt: TGTGCCAGCAGCTTTTGGCGGGGGGGGTACAATGAGCAGTTCTTC
CDR3aa: CASSFWRGGYNEQFF

v_gene: TRBV7-2
j_gene: TRBJ2-1
abundance: once
d_gene: NA
CDR3nt: TGTGCCAGCAGCTTAGTTTTGGCGGACCGCGCGTTCTTC
CDR3aa: CASSLVLADRAFF

v_gene: TRBV5-1
j_gene: TRBJ2-7
abundance: NA
d_gene: NA
CDR3nt: TGCGCCAGCAGCATCGGCCTAGACTACGAGCAGTACTTC
CDR3aa: CASSIGLDYEQYF

v_gene: TRBV10-1
j_gene: TRBJ1-5
abundance: NA
d_gene: NA
CDR3nt: TGCGCCAACCCCGACCAGACAAGGAATAGCAATCAGCCCCAGCATTTT
CDR3aa: CANPDQTRNSNQPQHF

v_gene: TRBV7-9
j_gene: TRBJ2-1
abundance: NA
d_gene: NA
CDR3nt: TGTGCCAGCAGCTGGGAGGCTACCTCCTACAATGAGCAGTTCTTC
CDR3aa: CASSWEATSYNEQFF

v_gene: TRBV7-2
j_gene: TRBJ2-1
abundance: NA
d_gene: NA
CDR3nt: TGTGCCAGCAGCTTAGTAGCTAGTTTGGACAATGAGCAGTTCTTC
CDR3aa: CASSLVASLDNEQFF

v_gene: TRBV7-2
j_gene: TRBJ2-2
abundance: NA
d_gene: TRBD2
CDR3nt: TGTGCCAGCAGCCTCCAAACGGGAGGGCCCGGCGGGGAGCTGTTTTTT
CDR3aa: CASSLQTGGPGGELFF

v_gene: TRBV10-3
j_gene: TRBJ2-7
abundance: NA
d_gene: NA
CDR3nt: TGTGCCATCAGTGAGTCAAGGGGAACTCCAAATTACGAGCAGTACTTC
CDR3aa: CAISESRGTPNYEQYF

v_gene: TRBV4-1
j_gene: TRBJ1-2
abundance: NA
d_gene: NA
CDR3nt: TGCGCCAGCAGCCGACGATTACAGAGCTCTAACTATGGCTACACCTTC
CDR3aa: CASSRRLQSSNYGYTF

v_gene: TRBV11-2
j_gene: TRBJ2-1
abundance: NA
d_gene: NA
CDR3nt: TGTGCCAGCAGCTTAGTTGGCGGGACCTACAATGAGCAGTTCTTC
CDR3aa: CASSLVGGTYNEQFF

v_gene: TRBV28
j_gene: TRBJ1-1
abundance: NA
d_gene: NA
CDR3nt: TGTGCCAGCAGTTTAGGACTTCTTACTGAAGCTTTCTTT
CDR3aa: CASSLGLLTEAFF

v_gene: TRBV27
j_gene: TRBJ2-7
abundance: once
d_gene: TRBD1
CDR3nt: TGTGCCAGCAGCTGGGACAGGTCCTTAACCGAGCAGTACTTC
CDR3aa: CASSWDRSLTEQYF

v_gene: TRBV4-2
j_gene: TRBJ2-1
abundance: once
d_gene: TRBD2
CDR3nt: TGTGCCAGCAGCGAGACTAAGATAGGACTAGCGGGGTACAATGAGCAGTTCTTC
CDR3aa: CASSETKIGLAGYNEQFF

v_gene: TRBV18
j_gene: TRBJ2-7
abundance: NA
d_gene: NA
CDR3nt: TGTGCCAGCTCACCAACTCAAAGCTCCTACGAGCAGTACTTC
CDR3aa: CASSPTQSSYEQYF

v_gene: TRBV5-5
j_gene: TRBJ2-1
abundance: NA
d_gene: NA
CDR3nt: TGTGCCAGCAGCTTGGCAAGCGGCTCCTACAATGAGCAGTTCTTC
CDR3aa: CASSLASGSYNEQFF

v_gene: TRBV11-2
j_gene: TRBJ2-3
abundance: NA
d_gene: TRBD2
CDR3nt: TGTGCCAGCAGCTTAACCGTTACTAGCGGGAGAACAGATACGCAGTATTTT
CDR3aa: CASSLTVTSGRTDTQYF

v_gene: TRBV2
j_gene: TRBJ1-1
abundance: NA
d_gene: NA
CDR3nt: TGTGCCAGCACAAGGGAATGGGGTGAAGCTTTCTTT
CDR3aa: CASTREWGEAFF

v_gene: TRBV28
j_gene: TRBJ2-1
abundance: once
d_gene: TRBD2
CDR3nt: TGTGCCAGCAGCTCGGGGGGAAATGAGCAGTTCTTC
CDR3aa: CASSSGGNEQFF

v_gene: TRBV18
j_gene: TRBJ1-3
abundance: NA
d_gene: NA
CDR3nt: TGTGCCAGCTCGCTAAACAGTAATTCTGGAAACACCATATATTTT
CDR3aa: CASSLNSNSGNTIYF

v_gene: TRBV7-9
j_gene: TRBJ1-4
abundance: once
d_gene: NA
CDR3nt: TGTGCCAGCAGCCGCGGGACTGAGAATGAAAAACTGTTTTTT
CDR3aa: CASSRGTENEKLFF

v_gene: TRBV29-1
j_gene: TRBJ2-1
abundance: NA
d_gene: TRBD2
CDR3nt: TGCAGCGTATTCGGACTAGCGGGAGGGCCGAAAGGCTACAATGAGCAGTTCTTC
CDR3aa: CSVFGLAGGPKGYNEQFF

v_gene: TRBV28
j_gene: TRBJ2-7
abundance: once
d_gene: TRBD2
CDR3nt: TGTGCCAGCAGACGAACCCCCGGGACTAGCCTCTACGAGCAGTACTTC
CDR3aa: CASRRTPGTSLYEQYF

v_gene: TRBV6-1
j_gene: TRBJ1-5
abundance: NA
d_gene: NA
CDR3nt: TGTGCCAGCAGTGACCCCGGGTTTTATAGCAATCAGCCCCAGCATTTT
CDR3aa: CASSDPGFYSNQPQHF

v_gene: TRBV9
j_gene: TRBJ2-7
abundance: NA
d_gene: TRBD1
CDR3nt: TGTGCCAGCAGCGTATCCGGGACAGGAGGTTACGAGCAGTACTTC
CDR3aa: CASSVSGTGGYEQYF

v_gene: TRBV7-2
j_gene: TRBJ2-7
abundance: NA
d_gene: TRBD1
CDR3nt: TGTGCCAGCAGCTTAGACAGGGGGCTCCCCTACGAGCAGTACTTC
CDR3aa: CASSLDRGLPYEQYF

v_gene: TRBV29-1
j_gene: TRBJ2-2
abundance: NA
d_gene: NA
CDR3nt: TGCAGCGTTGAGGCAAACACCGGGGAGCTGTTTTTT
CDR3aa: CSVEANTGELFF

v_gene: TRBV28
j_gene: TRBJ2-3
abundance: NA
d_gene: TRBD2
CDR3nt: TGTGCCAGCAGTCGAAGGACTAGCGAGAGCACAGATACGCAGTATTTT
CDR3aa: CASSRRTSESTDTQYF

v_gene: TRBV5-1
j_gene: TRBJ1-4
abundance: NA
d_gene: TRBD1
CDR3nt: TGCGCCAGCAGCTTCCAGGGACAGGGTAATGAAAAACTGTTTTTT
CDR3aa: CASSFQGQGNEKLFF

v_gene: TRBV10-3
j_gene: TRBJ2-1
abundance: NA
d_gene: NA
CDR3nt: TGTGCCATCAGTGAAAGACTAGGGGCCGGCGGCAATGAGCAGTTCTTC
CDR3aa: CAISERLGAGGNEQFF

v_gene: TRBV7-9
j_gene: TRBJ2-7
abundance: NA
d_gene: NA
CDR3nt: TGTGCCAGCAGCTCCCAAGACATGTTCTCCTACGAGCAGTACTTC
CDR3aa: CASSSQDMFSYEQYF

v_gene: TRBV4-3
j_gene: TRBJ2-7
abundance: once
d_gene: NA
CDR3nt: TGCGCCAGCAGCCAAGATCTAAGCCCCCTCGGCTACGAGCAGTACTTC
CDR3aa: CASSQDLSPLGYEQYF

v_gene: TRBV19
j_gene: TRBJ2-3
abundance: NA
d_gene: NA
CDR3nt: TGTGCCAGTAGCATCGTTAGGGAGAAGGGGACGCAGTATTTT
CDR3aa: CASSIVREKGTQYF

v_gene: TRBV4-3
j_gene: TRBJ2-5
abundance: NA
d_gene: TRBD2
CDR3nt: TGCGCCAGCAGCCCCACATGGGGGGGGTTGGGGGAGACCCAGTACTTC
CDR3aa: CASSPTWGGLGETQYF

v_gene: TRBV14
j_gene: TRBJ2-2
abundance: once
d_gene: NA
CDR3nt: TGTGCCAGCAGCCATCGGGTCACCGGGGAGCTGTTTTTT
CDR3aa: CASSHRVTGELFF